Listed below are T cell receptor beta chains from one sample, sequenced in a study of blood T cells in healthy people across ages. A single record per CDR3 protein comes from TCRdb applying MiXCR to the 5' RACE reads. This table has approximately 700,000 distinct CDR3 sequences, about 30% appearing once. Sequenced material: blood. All receptors derive from a woman of 80 years or more in good health. Both conserved end residues are part of each CDR3. A D gene is named only where the DNA matches it firmly. The size entry is marked missing in some rows and otherwise reads once, few, many or a size class.

J gene,V gene,D gene,clone size,CDR3 DNA,CDR3 protein
TRBJ2-1,TRBV12-3/TRBV12-4,.,many,TGTGCCAGCAGTTTTCGAGGCGCCCCCTACAATGAGCAGTTCTTC,CASSFRGAPYNEQFF
TRBJ1-2,TRBV10-3,TRBD1,many,TGTGCCATCAGTGAGGAACCGGGACAGGGGGCATCGGGCTATGGCTACACCTTC,CAISEEPGQGASGYGYTF
TRBJ1-3,TRBV5-1,.,.,TGCGCCAGCGGAAGAACCGCAGGGGCTGGAAACACCATATATTTT,CASGRTAGAGNTIYF
TRBJ2-5,TRBV4-2,TRBD2,many,TGTGCCAGCAGCCCAGGGACTAGCGGGGGGGCCCGGGAGACCCAGTACTTC,CASSPGTSGGARETQYF
TRBJ2-1,TRBV7-9,.,many,TGTGCCAGCAGGTTGGGGAGCTCCTACAATGAGCAGTTCTTC,CASRLGSSYNEQFF
TRBJ1-1,TRBV30,.,.,TGTGCCTGGAGTGAACAGCTTGACACTGAAGCTTTCTTT,CAWSEQLDTEAFF
TRBJ1-6,TRBV18,TRBD1,few,TGTGCCAGCTCACTGGGACAGGGTGTACATTCACCCCTCCACTTT,CASSLGQGVHSPLHF
TRBJ2-3,TRBV20-1,.,.,TGCAGTGCTAGAGCCTCCCCTAGCACAGATACGCAGTATTTT,CSARASPSTDTQYF
TRBJ2-7,TRBV3-1,.,.,TGTGCCAGCAGCCAAGGTCTTCTAGCGAGGAACGAGCAGTACTTC,CASSQGLLARNEQYF
TRBJ2-5,TRBV20-1,TRBD1,few,TGCAGTGCTAGTCTCCCCCGGACAGGCCAAGAGACCCAGTACTTC,CSASLPRTGQETQYF
TRBJ2-5,TRBV12-5,.,.,TGTGCTAGTGGTTCCCCCGCAGGGGGGGAGATCCAGTACTTC,CASGSPAGGEIQYF
TRBJ2-5,TRBV20-1,TRBD1,many,TGCAGTGCTTCGCGGACAGGGGATCAGACCCAGTACTTC,CSASRTGDQTQYF
TRBJ2-2,TRBV27,.,.,TGTGCCAGCAGTCTGTCTGGTCAGATCACCGGGGAGCTGTTTTTT,CASSLSGQITGELFF
TRBJ2-5,TRBV12-3/TRBV12-4,.,many,TGTGCCAGCAGTTTAGATCCGGGCGGCTTGGGGGTAACCCAGTACTTC,CASSLDPGGLGVTQYF
TRBJ1-1,TRBV2,.,few,TGTGCCAGCAGTGAGCTGGGAGGGTCAGGCGCTTTCTTT,CASSELGGSGAFF
TRBJ1-1,TRBV10-3,TRBD1,few,TGTGCCATCAGTCGACAGGGTAGCATGAACACTGAAGCTTTCTTT,CAISRQGSMNTEAFF
TRBJ2-3,TRBV4-3,TRBD1,.,TGCGCCAGCAGTCTACCGGGACAGAACACAGATACGCAGTATTTT,CASSLPGQNTDTQYF